This entry concerns a single T cell receptor (beta chain). Per the authors' pipeline: Amplification from reference gene primers served as the basis for estimated nucleated cell counts. Repertoires were generated with immunoSEQ multiplex PCR, while TCRdb's copy carries only in-frame clones and drops some. V and J calls and clone size are those listed in that table; D and trimming were worked out from the DNA. The sample includes fewer than 200,000 clones, roughly 80% of them seen just once. The data stem from a study of blood T cell repertoires in COVID-19. Study details: T cells, B-cell-depleted T cells, or PBMCs supplied cDNA or gDNA.

Sequenced sample: peripheral blood. This clonotype originated in a woman between 65 and 79 years old with acute or convalescent COVID-19.

CDR3 sequence: CSAGQGRNTEAFF. The CDR3 DNA reads as TGCAGCGCTGGACAGGGACGAAACACTGAAGCTTTCTTT. The chain couples TRBV29-1 to TRBJ1-1; 8 nucleotides line up with TRBD1. V shed 7 bases, J shed 2 bases, and the junction held 6 bases outside the gene matches. The CDR3 length is 13 residues. Germline loops: CDR1 SQVTM, CDR2 ANQGSEA.